These 19 T cell receptor beta chains originate from one sample sequenced in a study of T-cell reconstitution after alpha-beta-depleted transplantation in children. Unique molecular identifiers were incorporated during preparation of the TCRbeta library. TCRdb used MiXCR to reprocess the PCR reads, holding one entry per CDR3 protein. The sample records 65,000 to 75,000 distinct CDR3 sequences, roughly 4.4% being singletons. The sample here was PBMCs, mostly from graft donor cells, taken 180 days after TCRalphabeta/CD19-depleted stem cell transplant. The source is a boy in the first two years of life who had a stem cell transplant for acute myeloid leukemia, so the T cells may come from the graft donor.

At least ten counts were recorded for this clonotype. The chain carries TRBV12-3 or TRBV12-4 and TRBJ1-5; TRBD1 agrees at 9 bases. Unmatched junction bases numbered 2, after V lost 1 base and J lost 4 bases. The CDR3 totals 15 residues. CDR3 residues: CASSLDGQGNQPQHF. The DNA of the CDR3 is TGTGCCAGCAGTTTAGATGGACAGGGGAATCAGCCCCAGCATTTT.

This clonotype was found many times. V gene TRBV12-3 or TRBV12-4 combines with J gene TRBJ2-1; 9 bases line up with TRBD2. This CDR3 has 15 amino acids. Trimming cost V 1 base and J 4 bases; bases outside gene matches: 2. Written as DNA, the CDR3 is TGTGCCAGCAGTTTAGAGCGGGGGGATTACAATGAGCAGTTCTTC. Amino acids: CASSLERGDYNEQFF.

This clonotype was picked up many times. The CDR3, as DNA: TGTGCCAGTAGTATCAGGACAGATACGCAGTATTTT. Protein: CASSIRTDTQYF. The chain carries TRBV19 and TRBJ2-3; D ambiguous. V shed 3 bases and J shed 3 bases, with 4 bases lying between them. The CDR3 sequence is 12 residues long. Per germline, CDR1 LNHDA and CDR2 SQIVND (reference sequence).

This clonotype showed up many times. The chain combines TRBV4-2 with TRBJ1-2; D is possibly TRBD1 (5 bases). The V gene's germline CDR1 is LGHNA and CDR2 YNFKEQ. This CDR3 comprises 16 residues. V dropped 4 bases and J dropped 5 bases, with 20 bases sitting between them. The CDR3 sequence: CASSLGRRGKGYGYTF. The CDR3 nucleotides are TGTGCCAGCAGCCTGGGGCGGAGGGGAAAGGGTTATGGCTACACCTTC.

The chain links TRBV7-2 to TRBJ2-2; unclear D gene. V was clipped by 3 bases and J by 0 bases, with 8 bases between them. The CDR3 runs to 15 residues. Per germline, CDR1 SGHTA and CDR2 FQGNSA. The CDR3 DNA reads TGTGCCAGCAGCTTCAGGCAGCCGAACACCGGGGAGCTGTTTTTT. Translation: CASSFRQPNTGELFF. Variable domain in full (rest from reference TRBV7-2 and TRBJ2-2): GAGVSQSPSNKVTEKGKDVELRCDPISGHTALYWYRQSLGQGLEFLIYFQGNSAPDKSGLPSDRFSAERTGGSVSTLTIQRTQQEDSAVYLCASSFRQPNTGELFFGEGSRLTVL.

This clonotype was seen at least ten times. The chain is built from TRBV27 and TRBJ2-3; unclear D gene. CDR3 length: 14 residues. Germline lookup yields CDR1 MNHEY and CDR2 SMNVEV (reference sequence). The V gene lost 3 bases and the J gene lost 0 bases, with 7 bases spanning the gap. CDR3 protein: CASSFSSSTDTQYF. The CDR3 nucleotides are TGTGCCAGCAGTTTCAGTTCTAGCACAGATACGCAGTATTTT.

This clonotype was detected many times. This chain joins TRBV6-1 and TRBJ2-2; D is ambiguous. The CDR3 runs to 17 residues. Germline values: CDR1 MNHNS, CDR2 SASEGT. Trimming removed 5 bases from V and 0 bases from J, with 16 bases in between. In DNA, the CDR3 is TGTGCCAGCAGTCAGGCTCTTCCCATCCCGAACACCGGGGAGCTGTTTTTT. Amino acids: CASSQALPIPNTGELFF.

The sample holds many counts of this clonotype. The chain carries TRBV7-2 and TRBJ2-7; TRBD2 aligns across 15 bases. The CDR3 is 18 residues long. V trimming: 4 bases; J trimming: 6 bases; junction bases outside the gene matches: 13. Germline V gene data show CDR1 as SGHTA and CDR2 as FQGNSA. The CDR3 DNA reads as TGTGCCAGCAGCTCCGCGGGACTAGCGGGGGGCCTAAAGGGCGAGCAGTACTTC. Translation: CASSSAGLAGGLKGEQYF.

This clonotype appeared many times. The chain couples TRBV2 to TRBJ2-2; the match to TRBD1 covers 7 bases. J gave up 0 bases and V 6 bases, and 4 bases lay outside the gene matches. Germline loops: CDR1 SNHLY, CDR2 FYNNEI. The CDR3 length is 15 residues. The CDR3 DNA is TGTGCCAGCAGACCACAGGGGACGAACACCGGGGAGCTGTTTTTT. This translates into CASRPQGTNTGELFF.

This clonotype was seen repeatedly, ten times or more. V and J are TRBV5-1 and TRBJ1-2, with 7 bases that match TRBD1. The CDR3 runs 12 residues. The junction had 2 bases not matched to a gene; V was cut back by 4 bases and J by 5 bases. CDR1 is SGHRS, CDR2 YFSETQ, per germline. CDR3 bases: TGCGCCAGCAGCGCGACAGGGTATGGCTACACCTTC. Protein product: CASSATGYGYTF.

This clonotype was picked up many times. This chain uses TRBV9 with TRBJ2-3; no definite D call. Trimming left V 0 bases short and J 3 bases short, with 5 bases between. Germline assignment: CDR1 SGDLS and CDR2 YYNGEE. This CDR3 is 13 amino acids long. The CDR3 reads CASSVVGTDTQYF. In DNA, the CDR3 is TGTGCCAGCAGCGTAGTGGGGACAGATACGCAGTATTTT.

Concerning this clonotype itself: At one end the junction does not follow the germline gene, possibly because of a read error. The rearrangement joins TRBV12-3 or TRBV12-4 to TRBJ2-2; 11 positions match TRBD2. This CDR3 has 18 amino acids. CDR3 amino acids: CTSCLYLAGGLNTGELFF. In nucleotides, the CDR3 is TGTACCAGCTGCCTCTATCTAGCGGGGGGTCTGAACACCGGGGAGCTGTTTTTT.

This clonotype has ten or more counts. CDR3 sequence (DNA): TGTGCCATCAGTGAGTTTGTGGGCCTCCTTCACTATGGCTACACCTTC. As protein: CAISEFVGLLHYGYTF. The rearrangement links TRBV10-3 to TRBJ1-2, with no clear D. This CDR3 is built from 16 residues. V was cut by 1 base and J by 3 bases, with 15 bases left in between. CDR1 is ENHRY and CDR2 is SYGVKD in the germline V gene.

In this sample, this clonotype turned up many times. The chain joins TRBV14 to TRBJ2-3; D may be TRBD1 or TRBD2 (6 bases each). The CDR3 has 16 residues. The germline V gene encodes CDR1 SGHDN and CDR2 FVKESK. V was cut by 3 bases and J by 0 bases, with 13 bases left in between. This chain's CDR3 is CASSHSRGTSTDTQYF. CDR3 nucleotide sequence: TGTGCCAGCAGCCATTCGAGGGGGACTAGCACAGATACGCAGTATTTT.

This clonotype was seen more than once but under ten times. The genes are TRBV14 and TRBJ2-7, with TRBD2 matching 11 bases. The length of the CDR3 is 17 residues. Per the germline V gene, CDR1 is SGHDN and CDR2 is FVKESK. V gave up 4 bases and J gave up 6 bases; unmatched junction bases: 14. As DNA, the CDR3 is TGTGCCAGCAGCCGACAGAGTTTTAGCGGGGGGGCCTTCGAGCAGTACTTC. It translates to CASSRQSFSGGAFEQYF.

This clonotype was counted at least ten times. The chain links TRBV5-1 to TRBJ1-1; tentatively, D is TRBD1 (5 bases). The CDR3 is made up of 16 amino acids. CDR1 and CDR2 (germline): SGHRS, YFSETQ. The V and J ends lost 4 bases and 0 bases respectively, with 16 bases between them. The CDR3 DNA reads TGCGCCAGCAGCCTCGGACACGGGGCAATGAACACTGAAGCTTTCTTT. Its translation: CASSLGHGAMNTEAFF.

This clonotype has a count of ten or more. The J gene is TRBJ2-3, the V gene TRBV12-3 or TRBV12-4; TRBD2 aligns across 9 bases. The J segment lost 0 bases and the V segment lost 1 base, leaving 11 bases of the junction unmatched. There are 19 residues in the CDR3. CDR3 nucleotides: TGTGCCAGCAGTTTAGATGCCTACCTAGCGGGGTTTAGCACAGATACGCAGTATTTT. Translation: CASSLDAYLAGFSTDTQYF.

The table lists this clonotype with many counts. The chain has TRBV20-1 and TRBJ1-5; D perhaps matches TRBD1 (5 bases). CDR1 is DFQATT and CDR2 is SNEGSKA in the germline V gene (reference sequence). The germline V and J ends were trimmed by 2 bases and 4 bases, with 15 bases remaining between them. CDR3 length: 15 amino acids. The CDR3 loop reads CSARKGRVGNQPQHF. The CDR3 DNA reads as TGCAGTGCTAGAAAGGGCAGGGTGGGAAATCAGCCCCAGCATTTT.

Ten or more counts support this clonotype. This rearrangement joins TRBV12-3 or TRBV12-4 to TRBJ1-4, with TRBD1 as a possible D gene (5 bases). The V end was cut by 5 bases, the J end by 3 bases, with 16 bases between. This CDR3 is built from 16 residues. CDR3 in DNA: TGTGCCAGCAGTGCCCCAGGGTGGGGAGCTAATGAAAAACTGTTTTTT. It specifies CASSAPGWGANEKLFF.